A selection of T cell receptor beta chains follows, all from one sample in a study of T-cell reconstitution after alpha-beta-depleted transplantation in children. TCRdb redid the calling of the PCR reads with MiXCR, one entry per CDR3 protein. The sample records roughly 45,000 distinct CDR3 sequences, roughly 8.7% being singletons. The specimen was PBMCs, mostly from graft donor cells, collected 60 days after TCRalphabeta/CD19-depleted stem cell transplant. Every receptor here comes from a male patient between 2 and 9 years old who had a stem cell transplant for chronic granulomatous disease, so the T cells may come from the graft donor. Both conserved end residues are part of each CDR3. A D gene is named only where the DNA matches it firmly. Only part of the rows carry a size: once, few, many, or a class if the clone is expanded.

J: TRBJ1-1
size: few
V: TRBV28
D: NA
DNA: TGTGCCAGCAGTTTTGGGGGGCCGGTCACTGAAGCTTTCTTT
CDR3: CASSFGGPVTEAFF

J: TRBJ1-1
size: many
V: TRBV19
D: NA
DNA: TGTGCCAGTGGGATCAGCACTGAAGCTTTCTTT
CDR3: CASGISTEAFF

J: TRBJ1-1
size: NA
V: TRBV6-1
D: NA
DNA: TGTGCCAGTGGGGTCCTCGGTGAAGCTTTCTTT
CDR3: CASGVLGEAFF

J: TRBJ2-7
size: many
V: TRBV7-9
D: TRBD1
DNA: TGTGCCAGCAGCTTAGAAGGACAGGGGAGCGAGCAGTACTTC
CDR3: CASSLEGQGSEQYF

J: TRBJ2-7
size: many
V: TRBV12-3/TRBV12-4
D: TRBD2
DNA: TGTGCCAGCAGTCTAGGACTAGCAAACGAGCAGTACTTC
CDR3: CASSLGLANEQYF

J: TRBJ2-1
size: many
V: TRBV9
D: NA
DNA: TGTGCCAGCAGCGTAGGGCTGGTCGGCGGTCCCTACAATGAGCAGTTCTTC
CDR3: CASSVGLVGGPYNEQFF

J: TRBJ2-5
size: few
V: TRBV12-3/TRBV12-4
D: NA
DNA: TGTGCCAGCAGTTTAGGTCCAGGGATGGGAGAGACCCAGTACTTC
CDR3: CASSLGPGMGETQYF

J: TRBJ2-1
size: few
V: TRBV11-1
D: TRBD2
DNA: TGTGCCAGCAGCTTAGCGCACTGGCTAGCGGGAGAAGGGCAGTTCTTC
CDR3: CASSLAHWLAGEGQFF

J: TRBJ2-2
size: NA
V: TRBV21-1
D: NA
DNA: NA
CDR3: CARPHGTRTPGSCFF

J: TRBJ2-5
size: NA
V: TRBV20-1
D: NA
DNA: TGCAGTGCTAGAGCCCCGGCCCGGTACCAAGAGACCCAGTACTTC
CDR3: CSARAPARYQETQYF

J: TRBJ2-6
size: NA
V: TRBV4-3
D: NA
DNA: TGCGCCAGCAGCCAAGATTTGGGCACAGGGTCCAACGTCCTGACTTTC
CDR3: CASSQDLGTGSNVLTF

J: TRBJ1-6
size: many
V: TRBV6-2/TRBV6-3
D: TRBD1
DNA: TGTGCCAGCAGAGCGCTGACAGGGGGAATTTCACCCCTCCACTTT
CDR3: CASRALTGGISPLHF

J: TRBJ1-5
size: many
V: TRBV7-2
D: NA
DNA: TGTGCCAGCAGCCTAGGTGGGAACAATCAGCCCCAGCATTTT
CDR3: CASSLGGNNQPQHF

J: TRBJ2-1
size: many
V: TRBV20-1
D: NA
DNA: TGCAGTGCTAGAGGAGGGGCTAGCTCCTACAATGAGCAGTTCTTC
CDR3: CSARGGASSYNEQFF

J: TRBJ2-7
size: many
V: TRBV20-1
D: TRBD1
DNA: TGCAGTGCTAGAGACTCGGACAGGGCCGCCTACGAGCAGTACTTC
CDR3: CSARDSDRAAYEQYF

J: TRBJ1-2
size: few
V: TRBV25-1
D: NA
DNA: TGTGCCAGCAGTGAAGTGTCGAGAGGCTACACCTTC
CDR3: CASSEVSRGYTF

J: TRBJ2-2
size: many
V: TRBV12-3/TRBV12-4
D: NA
DNA: TGTGCCAGCAGGCCCCTAGCGGGACAGGGGCCCTTGGGGGGGGAGCTGTTTTTT
CDR3: CASRPLAGQGPLGGELFF

J: TRBJ2-7
size: many
V: TRBV27
D: TRBD1
DNA: TGTGCCAGCAGTCTGGACAGGCCCTACGAGCAGTACTTC
CDR3: CASSLDRPYEQYF

J: TRBJ1-1
size: few
V: TRBV27
D: NA
DNA: TGTGCCAGCAGTTTATCGGGGGGGGGCACTGAAGCTTTCTTT
CDR3: CASSLSGGGTEAFF

J: TRBJ2-5
size: NA
V: TRBV5-5
D: NA
DNA: TGTGCCAGCAGCTTCGGCGGATATCAAGAGACCCAGTACTTC
CDR3: CASSFGGYQETQYF

J: TRBJ2-2
size: many
V: TRBV18
D: NA
DNA: TGTGCCAGCTCATTCGACAGGAGGAGCACCGGGGAGCTGTTTTTT
CDR3: CASSFDRRSTGELFF

J: TRBJ2-1
size: medium-sized
V: TRBV20-1
D: NA
DNA: TGCAGTGCTTGGGGGCGCCTTGAGCAGTTCTTC
CDR3: CSAWGRLEQFF

J: TRBJ2-2
size: many
V: TRBV20-1
D: TRBD1
DNA: TGCAGTGCTAGCTTTAGACAGGGGGCTCGGACCGGGGAGCTGTTTTTT
CDR3: CSASFRQGARTGELFF

J: TRBJ2-5
size: few
V: TRBV10-2
D: NA
DNA: TGCGCCAGCAGTGCCCTAAATCAGGGGTTGGAGACCCAGTACTTC
CDR3: CASSALNQGLETQYF

J: TRBJ2-1
size: many
V: TRBV7-2
D: TRBD1
DNA: TGTGCCAGCAGCCTTCAGGGGGATCCCTACAATGAGCAGTTCTTC
CDR3: CASSLQGDPYNEQFF

J: TRBJ2-7
size: many
V: TRBV20-1
D: TRBD2
DNA: TGCAGTGCTAGAGATACGGGACTAGCGGGGTTTCGCCCCTACGAGCAGTACTTC
CDR3: CSARDTGLAGFRPYEQYF

J: TRBJ2-3
size: many
V: TRBV14
D: NA
DNA: TGTGCCAGCAGCATTCTCCTCACAGATACGCAGTATTTT
CDR3: CASSILLTDTQYF

J: TRBJ2-1
size: many
V: TRBV5-4
D: NA
DNA: TGTGCCAGCAGCTCCATCAGTATACCCAATGAGCAGTTCTTC
CDR3: CASSSISIPNEQFF

J: TRBJ1-2
size: NA
V: TRBV7-2
D: NA
DNA: TGTGCCAGCAGCCCGAAGACAGATGGCTACACCTTC
CDR3: CASSPKTDGYTF

J: TRBJ2-4
size: many
V: TRBV11-3
D: TRBD1
DNA: TGTGCCAGCAGCCTACGAGGCCGACAGGGTCTCCCTCAGTGGCGAAAAAACATTCAGTACTTC
CDR3: CASSLRGRQGLPQWRKNIQYF

J: TRBJ2-7
size: many
V: TRBV20-1
D: NA
DNA: TGCAGTGCTAGAGATCGAGGAGGGTACCGGTCAGTCACCTTC
CDR3: CSARDRGGYRSVTF

J: TRBJ2-3
size: many
V: TRBV11-2
D: TRBD2
DNA: TGTGCCAGCAGCTTGCAGGTGGGACTAGCGGGAGCCCAAGATACGCAGTATTTT
CDR3: CASSLQVGLAGAQDTQYF

J: TRBJ2-1
size: many
V: TRBV7-8
D: NA
DNA: TGTGCCAGCAGCTTAATGAATGAGCAGTTCTTC
CDR3: CASSLMNEQFF

J: TRBJ2-5
size: many
V: TRBV2
D: TRBD1
DNA: TGTGCCAGCACCCCGGGACAGAAAGAGACCCAGTACTTC
CDR3: CASTPGQKETQYF

J: TRBJ2-2
size: NA
V: TRBV24-1
D: TRBD1
DNA: TGTGGGGCCAGTGATTTGCCCCGGTTAGGTCCGGGACAGGCGTTCACCGGGGAGCTGTTTTTT
CDR3: CGASDLPRLGPGQAFTGELFF

J: TRBJ2-7
size: NA
V: TRBV6-1
D: NA
DNA: TGTGCCAGCAGATCCCGAGGGGGGGGCGCGTCCTACGAGCAGTACTTC
CDR3: CASRSRGGGASYEQYF

J: TRBJ1-6
size: many
V: TRBV11-2
D: TRBD1
DNA: TGTGCCAGCAGCCCCGGGACAGTTACGAGTTCACCCCTCCACTTT
CDR3: CASSPGTVTSSPLHF

J: TRBJ2-1
size: many
V: TRBV25-1
D: NA
DNA: TGTGCCAGCAGTGCACTAGTAGGAAATGAGCAGTTCTTC
CDR3: CASSALVGNEQFF

J: TRBJ2-1
size: few
V: TRBV10-3
D: NA
DNA: TGTGCCATCGGCAGGGGGGATATCTCCTACAATGAGCAGTTCTTC
CDR3: CAIGRGDISYNEQFF

J: TRBJ1-3
size: few
V: TRBV6-1
D: TRBD1
DNA: TGTGCCAGCTGCGGCCAGGGGGTCTCTGGAAACACCATATATTTT
CDR3: CASCGQGVSGNTIYF

J: TRBJ1-5
size: NA
V: TRBV6-1
D: TRBD1
DNA: TGTGCCAGCAGTGAAGGGGGGACAGGAGTTTGGGGGCAGCCCCAGCATTTT
CDR3: CASSEGGTGVWGQPQHF